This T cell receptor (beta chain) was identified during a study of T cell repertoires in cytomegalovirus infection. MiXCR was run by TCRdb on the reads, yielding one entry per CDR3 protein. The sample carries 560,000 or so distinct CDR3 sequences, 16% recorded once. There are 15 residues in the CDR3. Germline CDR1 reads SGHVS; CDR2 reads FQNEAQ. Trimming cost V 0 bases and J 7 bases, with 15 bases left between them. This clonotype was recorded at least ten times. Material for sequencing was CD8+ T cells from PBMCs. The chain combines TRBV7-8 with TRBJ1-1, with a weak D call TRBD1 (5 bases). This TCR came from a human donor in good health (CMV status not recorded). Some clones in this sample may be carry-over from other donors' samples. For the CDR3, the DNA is TGTGCCAGCAGCTTAGCTTATGTACAGGAAAGTGAAGCTTTCTTT. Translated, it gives CASSLAYVQESEAFF.